These T cell receptor beta chains were read from a single sample in a study of blood T cell repertoires in COVID-19. Some clones are missing from TCRdb's copy, which holds only in-frame ones; the method was immunoSEQ multiplex PCR. Of 60,000 to 75,000 clones listed, 76% are singletons. Sequenced input: peripheral blood. These receptors were collected from a woman between 50 and 59 years old with active or convalescent COVID-19. CDR3s include the opening cysteine and the closing phenylalanine or tryptophan. D genes are given only for firm matches. Clone size is not always given. Where it is, it says once, few, many or a class for expanded clones.

NA	TRBV15	NA	TRBJ2-6	CATSRDRPHFGGANVLTF	TGTGCCACCAGCAGAGATCGGCCTCATTTCGGGGGGGCCAACGTCCTGACTTTC
NA	TRBV7-2	NA	TRBJ2-7	CASSYRALSYEQYF	TGTGCCAGCAGCTACAGGGCCCTCTCCTACGAGCAGTACTTC
NA	TRBV3-1/TRBV3-2	NA	TRBJ1-1	CASSRTSGMNTEAFF	TGTGCCAGCAGCCGAACCTCGGGTATGAACACTGAAGCTTTCTTT
NA	TRBV2	NA	TRBJ2-1	CASSEAGANEQFF	TGTGCCAGCAGTGAAGCGGGAGCCAATGAGCAGTTCTTC
NA	TRBV27	TRBD2	TRBJ2-3	CASSISPSGAASTDTQYF	TGTGCCAGCAGTATATCTCCCAGCGGGGCCGCTAGCACAGATACGCAGTATTTT
NA	TRBV7-2	TRBD2	TRBJ2-1	CASSLVSSGAYNEQFF	TGTGCCAGCAGCTTGGTCAGTAGCGGGGCCTACAATGAGCAGTTCTTC
NA	TRBV11-1	TRBD2	TRBJ2-5	CASGLAGVLQETQYF	TGTGCCAGCGGACTAGCGGGAGTTCTCCAAGAGACCCAGTACTTC
NA	TRBV6-5	NA	TRBJ2-6	CASSPGWARANVLTF	TGTGCCAGCAGTCCTGGATGGGCCCGGGCCAACGTCCTGACTTTC
NA	TRBV6-5	NA	TRBJ1-5	CASTGGGSKQPQHF	TGTGCCAGCACGGGAGGGGGAAGCAAGCAGCCCCAGCATTTT
few	TRBV2	NA	TRBJ2-7	CASRHTGTSSYEQYF	TGTGCCAGCAGGCACACCGGGACATCTTCCTACGAGCAGTACTTC
NA	TRBV7-9	TRBD1	TRBJ2-4	CASSLGQGVQYF	TGTGCCAGCAGTCTAGGACAGGGGGTTCAGTACTTC
NA	TRBV30	NA	TRBJ1-1	CAWKGDGMNTEAFF	TGTGCCTGGAAGGGAGACGGTATGAACACTGAAGCTTTCTTT
medium-sized	TRBV4-1	NA	TRBJ1-2	CASSQGPRDYGYTF	TGCGCCAGCAGCCAAGGTCCCAGGGACTATGGCTACACCTTC
few	TRBV28	NA	TRBJ1-1	CASGPSQAYTEAFF	TGTGCCAGCGGGCCCTCTCAAGCTTACACTGAAGCTTTCTTT
NA	TRBV12-5	TRBD2	TRBJ2-7	CASGLAGGSEQYF	TGTGCTAGTGGTTTGGCGGGAGGATCCGAGCAGTACTTC
once	TRBV9	TRBD2	TRBJ2-2	CASSLTGTSGSPNTGELFF	TGTGCCAGCAGCCTAACCGGGACTAGCGGGTCCCCGAACACCGGGGAGCTGTTTTTT
NA	TRBV10-3	NA	TRBJ2-2	CAIKNGRELFF	TGTGCCATCAAGAACGGGAGGGAGCTGTTTTTT
few	TRBV10-3	NA	TRBJ1-1	CAISVLRGGAEAFF	TGTGCCATCAGTGTTTTGAGGGGAGGGGCTGAAGCTTTCTTT
NA	TRBV19	TRBD2	TRBJ2-7	CASSASGRTREQYF	TGTGCCAGTAGTGCTAGCGGGCGGACAAGGGAGCAGTACTTC
NA	TRBV14	NA	TRBJ2-7	CASSQEKGAPYEQYF	TGTGCCAGCAGCCAAGAAAAAGGAGCCCCCTACGAGCAGTACTTC
NA	TRBV30	TRBD1	TRBJ1-1	CAWSRWTGDLISGTEAFF	TGTGCCTGGAGTAGATGGACAGGGGATCTTATATCGGGTACTGAAGCTTTCTTT
NA	TRBV6-2/TRBV6-3	NA	TRBJ1-2	CASSRSLINYGYTF	TGTGCCAGCAGTCGGTCACTCATAAACTATGGCTACACCTTC
NA	TRBV30	NA	TRBJ1-4	CAWNKGVSTNEKLFF	TGTGCCTGGAACAAAGGGGTCTCAACTAATGAAAAACTGTTTTTT
NA	TRBV18	TRBD1	TRBJ1-2	CASSPGTGSYGYTF	TGTGCCAGCTCTCCCGGGACAGGGTCCTATGGCTACACCTTC
NA	TRBV11-1	TRBD1	TRBJ2-7	CASSRQGGTSYEQYF	TGTGCCAGCAGCCGACAGGGGGGGACCTCCTACGAGCAGTACTTC
NA	TRBV7-9	TRBD1	TRBJ2-3	CASRSGTGGDTQYF	TGTGCCAGCAGGTCCGGGACAGGGGGTGATACGCAGTATTTT
NA	TRBV4-2	NA	TRBJ2-2	CASSRGLEDTGELFF	TGTGCCAGCAGCCGGGGACTCGAAGACACCGGGGAGCTGTTTTTT
NA	TRBV2	NA	TRBJ2-2	CASRAKNLNTGELFF	TGTGCCAGCAGAGCTAAAAATCTAAACACCGGGGAGCTGTTTTTT
NA	TRBV5-1	TRBD1	TRBJ1-2	CASSLRTGGANYGYTF	TGCGCCAGCAGCCTACGCACAGGGGGAGCTAACTATGGCTACACCTTC
NA	TRBV5-4	TRBD2	TRBJ2-1	CASSFRLAGDGEQFF	TGTGCCAGCAGCTTCAGACTAGCGGGAGACGGTGAGCAGTTCTTC
few	TRBV6-5	NA	TRBJ2-7	CASSYSNSYEQYF	TGTGCCAGCAGTTACTCGAATAGCTACGAGCAGTACTTC
NA	TRBV2	TRBD2	TRBJ2-7	CASRPGTSGYEQYF	TGTGCCAGCAGGCCCGGGACTAGCGGCTACGAGCAGTACTTC
NA	TRBV5-4	NA	TRBJ2-2	CASSLGLALNTGELFF	TGTGCCAGCAGCTTGGGGCTAGCATTGAACACCGGGGAGCTGTTTTTT
NA	TRBV5-4	TRBD1	TRBJ2-7	CASSFRSDRGVEQYF	TGTGCCAGCAGCTTTCGATCCGACAGGGGGGTGGAGCAGTACTTC
NA	TRBV6-5	NA	TRBJ1-2	CASSYRLGGYTF	TGTGCCAGCAGTTACCGGCTAGGCGGCTACACCTTC
NA	TRBV25-1	TRBD1	TRBJ1-2	CASRQTGGLANYGYTF	TGTGCCAGCAGGCAAACAGGGGGGTTAGCTAACTATGGCTACACCTTC
once	TRBV5-4	NA	TRBJ2-5	CASSSPGRNGGQTQYF	TGTGCCAGCAGCTCCCCAGGGAGGAACGGAGGGCAGACCCAGTACTTC
NA	TRBV2	NA	TRBJ2-5	CASHRGMGETQYF	TGTGCCAGCCACCGGGGGATGGGGGAGACCCAGTACTTC
once	TRBV15	NA	TRBJ1-5	CATSPRGGVSNQPQHF	TGTGCCACCAGCCCTCGGGGGGGAGTTAGCAATCAGCCCCAGCATTTT
NA	TRBV5-1	TRBD1	TRBJ1-1	CASSLAGGGTEAFF	TGCGCCAGCAGCTTGGCAGGGGGCGGCACTGAAGCTTTCTTT
NA	TRBV19	TRBD2	TRBJ2-5	CASGHSSGKTQYF	TGTGCCAGTGGCCATAGTAGCGGGAAGACCCAGTACTTC
NA	TRBV11-2	NA	TRBJ1-1	CASSPSGSNTEAFF	TGTGCCAGCAGCCCTTCGGGTTCGAACACTGAAGCTTTCTTT
NA	TRBV7-8	TRBD1	TRBJ2-7	CASSRSGTGGGYEQYF	TGTGCCAGCAGCCGCTCGGGGACAGGGGGCGGCTACGAGCAGTACTTC
NA	TRBV10-3	TRBD1	TRBJ2-7	CAISDTGQGVDEQYF	TGTGCCATCAGTGATACGGGACAGGGGGTCGACGAGCAGTACTTC
NA	TRBV2	TRBD1	TRBJ2-3	CASSEQGATDTQYF	TGTGCCAGCAGTGAACAGGGGGCCACAGATACGCAGTATTTT
once	TRBV24-1	TRBD1	TRBJ1-2	CATSDRTGSGLRGYTF	TGTGCCACCAGTGACCGGACAGGATCGGGTTTGAGAGGCTACACCTTC
NA	TRBV4-3	NA	TRBJ2-2	CASSLTIDSASNTGELFF	TGCGCCAGCAGCCTTACGATAGACAGCGCTTCGAACACCGGGGAGCTGTTTTTT
NA	TRBV6-2/TRBV6-3	NA	TRBJ2-1	CASSRSWRGEQFF	TGTGCCAGCAGCCGCAGCTGGCGCGGTGAGCAGTTCTTC
NA	TRBV7-9	NA	TRBJ1-3	CASSFITRSGNTIYF	TGTGCCAGCAGCTTCATTACACGCTCTGGAAACACCATATATTTT
once	TRBV5-5	NA	TRBJ2-2	CASSRGRGSGELFF	TGTGCCAGCAGCCGGGGTCGCGGGTCCGGGGAGCTGTTTTTT